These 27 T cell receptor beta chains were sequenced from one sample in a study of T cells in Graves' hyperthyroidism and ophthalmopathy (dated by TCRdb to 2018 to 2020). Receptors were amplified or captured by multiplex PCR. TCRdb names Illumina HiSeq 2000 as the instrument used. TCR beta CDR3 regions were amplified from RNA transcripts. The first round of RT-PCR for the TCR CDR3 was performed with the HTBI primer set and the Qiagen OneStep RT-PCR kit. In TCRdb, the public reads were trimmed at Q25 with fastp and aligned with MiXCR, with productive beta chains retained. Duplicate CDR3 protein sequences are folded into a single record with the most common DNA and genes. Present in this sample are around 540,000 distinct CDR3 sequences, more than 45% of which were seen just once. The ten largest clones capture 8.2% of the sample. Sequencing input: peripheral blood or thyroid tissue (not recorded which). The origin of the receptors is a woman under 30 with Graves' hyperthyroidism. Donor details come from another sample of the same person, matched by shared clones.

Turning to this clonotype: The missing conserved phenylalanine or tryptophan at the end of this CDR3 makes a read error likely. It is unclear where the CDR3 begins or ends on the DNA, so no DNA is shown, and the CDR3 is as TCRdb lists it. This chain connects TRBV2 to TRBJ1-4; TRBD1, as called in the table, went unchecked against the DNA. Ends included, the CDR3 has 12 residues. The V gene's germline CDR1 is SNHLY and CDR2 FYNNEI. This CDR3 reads CASSEIGTASRY.

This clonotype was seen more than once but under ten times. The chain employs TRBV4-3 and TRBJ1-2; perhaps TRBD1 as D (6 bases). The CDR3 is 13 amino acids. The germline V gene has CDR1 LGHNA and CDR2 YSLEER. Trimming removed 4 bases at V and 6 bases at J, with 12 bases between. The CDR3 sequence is CASSPLGGHGYTF. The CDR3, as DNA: TGCGCCAGCAGCCCTTTAGGGGGTCATGGCTACACCTTC.

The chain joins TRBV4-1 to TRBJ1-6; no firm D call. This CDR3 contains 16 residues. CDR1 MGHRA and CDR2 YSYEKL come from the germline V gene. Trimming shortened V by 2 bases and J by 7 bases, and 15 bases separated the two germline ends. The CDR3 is CASSQSVNSGNSPLHF. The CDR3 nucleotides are TGCGCCAGCAGCCAATCTGTAAACTCGGGGAATTCACCCCTCCACTTT.

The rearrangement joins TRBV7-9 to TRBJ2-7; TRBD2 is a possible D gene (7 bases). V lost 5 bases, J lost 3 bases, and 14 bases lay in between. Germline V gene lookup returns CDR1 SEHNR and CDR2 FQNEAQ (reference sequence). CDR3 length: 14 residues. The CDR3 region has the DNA TGTGCCAGCAGCGTTGGGGAGGGGGTCTACGAGCAGTACTTC. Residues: CASSVGEGVYEQYF.

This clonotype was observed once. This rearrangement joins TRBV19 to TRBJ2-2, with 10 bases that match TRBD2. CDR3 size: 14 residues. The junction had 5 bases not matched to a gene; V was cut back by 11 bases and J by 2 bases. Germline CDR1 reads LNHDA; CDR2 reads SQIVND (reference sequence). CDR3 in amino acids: CAWRTSGNTGELFF. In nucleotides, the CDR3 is TGTGCCTGGAGGACTAGCGGTAACACCGGGGAGCTGTTTTTT. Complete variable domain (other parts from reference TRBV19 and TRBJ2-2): DGGITQSPKYLFRKEGQNVTLSCEQNLNHDAMYWYRQDPGQGLRLIYYSQIVNDFQKGDIAEGYSVSREKKESFPLTVTSAQKNPTAFYLCAWRTSGNTGELFFGEGSRLTVL.

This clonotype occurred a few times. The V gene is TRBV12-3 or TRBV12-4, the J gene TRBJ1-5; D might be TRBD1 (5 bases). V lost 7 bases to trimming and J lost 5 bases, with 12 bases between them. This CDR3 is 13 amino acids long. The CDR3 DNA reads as TGTGCCAGCACCCTGGGGGGGGATCAGCCCCAGCATTTT. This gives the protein CASTLGGDQPQHF.

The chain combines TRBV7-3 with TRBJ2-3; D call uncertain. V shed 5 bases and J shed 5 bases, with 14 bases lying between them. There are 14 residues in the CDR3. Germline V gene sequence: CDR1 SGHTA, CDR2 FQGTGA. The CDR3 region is CASSVGLSGDTQYF. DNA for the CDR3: TGTGCCAGCAGCGTCGGTCTTTCGGGAGATACGCAGTATTTT.

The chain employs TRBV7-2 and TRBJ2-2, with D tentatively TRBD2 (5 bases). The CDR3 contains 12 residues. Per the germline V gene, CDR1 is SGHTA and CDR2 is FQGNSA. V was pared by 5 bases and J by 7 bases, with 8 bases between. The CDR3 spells CASSRDDGELFF. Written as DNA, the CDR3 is TGTGCCAGCAGCCGGGATGACGGGGAGCTGTTTTTT. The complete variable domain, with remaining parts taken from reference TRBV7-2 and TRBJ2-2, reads GAGVSQSPSNKVTEKGKDVELRCDPISGHTALYWYRQSLGQGLEFLIYFQGNSAPDKSGLPSDRFSAERTGGSVSTLTIQRTQQEDSAVYLCASSRDDGELFFGEGSRLTVL.

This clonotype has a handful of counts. The CDR3: CASIPAQRRTEAFF. CDR3 DNA sequence: TGTGCCAGCATTCCGGCCCAGAGGCGGACTGAAGCTTTCTTT. The chain couples TRBV6-1 to TRBJ1-1; D unclear. The germline V gene has CDR1 MNHNS and CDR2 SASEGT. V dropped 7 bases and J dropped 5 bases, with 17 bases sitting between them. This CDR3 spans 14 amino acids.

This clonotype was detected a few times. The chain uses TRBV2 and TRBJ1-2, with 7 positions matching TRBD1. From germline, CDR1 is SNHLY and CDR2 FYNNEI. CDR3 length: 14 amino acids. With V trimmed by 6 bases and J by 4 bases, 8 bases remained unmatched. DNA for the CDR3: TGTGCCAGCAGCATGACAGGGATCGGCTATGGCTACACCTTC. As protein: CASSMTGIGYGYTF.

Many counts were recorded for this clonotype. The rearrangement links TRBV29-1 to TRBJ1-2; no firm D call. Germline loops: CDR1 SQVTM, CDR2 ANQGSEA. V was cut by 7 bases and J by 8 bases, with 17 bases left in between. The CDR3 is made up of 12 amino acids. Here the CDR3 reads CSATFRTEGYTF. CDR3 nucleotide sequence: TGCAGCGCGACCTTTCGGACCGAGGGCTACACCTTC.

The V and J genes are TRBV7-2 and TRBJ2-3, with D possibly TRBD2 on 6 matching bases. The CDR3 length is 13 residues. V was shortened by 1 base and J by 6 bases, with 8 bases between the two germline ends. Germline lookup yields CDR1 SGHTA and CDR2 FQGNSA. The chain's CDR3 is CASSLGEEDTQYF. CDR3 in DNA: TGTGCCAGCAGCTTAGGGGAGGAGGATACGCAGTATTTT.

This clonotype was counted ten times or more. CDR3 in amino acids: CASSFLTGNYGYTF. As DNA, the CDR3 is TGTGCCAGCAGTTTTCTCACAGGGAATTATGGCTACACCTTC. The rearrangement joins TRBV12-3 or TRBV12-4 to TRBJ1-2; D is perhaps TRBD1 (6 bases). CDR3 length: 14 residues. V dropped 3 bases and J dropped 5 bases, with 13 bases sitting between them.

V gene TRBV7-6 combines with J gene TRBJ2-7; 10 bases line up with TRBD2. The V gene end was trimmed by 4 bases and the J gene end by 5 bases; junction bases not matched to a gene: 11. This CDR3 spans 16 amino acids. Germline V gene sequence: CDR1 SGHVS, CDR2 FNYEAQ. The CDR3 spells CASSYDLAGVGNEQYF. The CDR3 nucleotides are TGTGCCAGCAGCTACGATCTAGCGGGAGTGGGAAACGAGCAGTACTTC.

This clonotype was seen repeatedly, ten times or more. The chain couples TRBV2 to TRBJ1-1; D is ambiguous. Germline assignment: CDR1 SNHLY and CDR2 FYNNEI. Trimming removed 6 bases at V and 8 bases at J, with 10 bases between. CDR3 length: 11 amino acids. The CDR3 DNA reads TGTGCCAGCAGCGCACTCTTGGAAGCTTTCTTT. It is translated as CASSALLEAFF.

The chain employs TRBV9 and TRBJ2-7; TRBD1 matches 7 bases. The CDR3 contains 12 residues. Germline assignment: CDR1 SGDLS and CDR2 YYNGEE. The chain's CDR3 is CASSQIDRELVV. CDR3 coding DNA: TGTGCCAGCAGCCAGATCGACAGGGAGTTGGTCGTC.

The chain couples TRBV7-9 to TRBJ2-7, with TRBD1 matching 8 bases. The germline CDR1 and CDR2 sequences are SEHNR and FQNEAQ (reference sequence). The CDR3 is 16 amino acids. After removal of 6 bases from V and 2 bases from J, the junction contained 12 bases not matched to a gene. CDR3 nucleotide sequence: TGTGCCAGCAGTCCCTCCCGGGACAGGTTAACCTACGAGCAGTACTTC. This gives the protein CASSPSRDRLTYEQYF.

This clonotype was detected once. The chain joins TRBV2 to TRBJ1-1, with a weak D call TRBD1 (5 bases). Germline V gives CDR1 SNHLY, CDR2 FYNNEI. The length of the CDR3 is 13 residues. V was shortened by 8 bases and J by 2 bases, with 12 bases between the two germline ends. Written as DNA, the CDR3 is TGTGCCAGCCCCGGGACCGCAAACACTGAAGCTTTCTTT. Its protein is CASPGTANTEAFF.

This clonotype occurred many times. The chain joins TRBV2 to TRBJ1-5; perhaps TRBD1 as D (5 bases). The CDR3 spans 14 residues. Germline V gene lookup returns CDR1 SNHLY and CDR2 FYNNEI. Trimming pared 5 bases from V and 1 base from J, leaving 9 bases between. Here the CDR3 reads CASSSAGSNQPQHF. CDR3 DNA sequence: TGTGCCAGCAGTTCGGCAGGGAGCAATCAGCCCCAGCATTTT.

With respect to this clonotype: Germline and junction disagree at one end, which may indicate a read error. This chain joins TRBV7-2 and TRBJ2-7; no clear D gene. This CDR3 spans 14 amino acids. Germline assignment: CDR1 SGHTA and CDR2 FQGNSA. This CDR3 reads CASSLVPISYEQCF. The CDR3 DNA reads TGTGCCAGCAGCTTAGTTCCAATCTCCTACGAGCAGTGCTTC.

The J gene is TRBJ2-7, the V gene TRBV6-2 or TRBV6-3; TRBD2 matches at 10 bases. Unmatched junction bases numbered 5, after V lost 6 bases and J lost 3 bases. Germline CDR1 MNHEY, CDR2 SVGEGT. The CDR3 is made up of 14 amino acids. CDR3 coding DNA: TGTGCCAGCAGCGCTAGCGGGAGCGACTACGAGCAGTACTTC. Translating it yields CASSASGSDYEQYF.

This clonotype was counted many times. CDR3 nucleotides: TGTGCCAGCAGCCAAGGCACCTCCAACTATGGCTACACCTTC. It is translated as CASSQGTSNYGYTF. The rearrangement joins TRBV14 to TRBJ1-2; D remains unclear. CDR1 and CDR2 from the germline V gene are SGHDN and FVKESK. The CDR3 is 14 amino acids. The germline V and J ends were trimmed by 1 base and 2 bases, with 8 bases remaining between them.

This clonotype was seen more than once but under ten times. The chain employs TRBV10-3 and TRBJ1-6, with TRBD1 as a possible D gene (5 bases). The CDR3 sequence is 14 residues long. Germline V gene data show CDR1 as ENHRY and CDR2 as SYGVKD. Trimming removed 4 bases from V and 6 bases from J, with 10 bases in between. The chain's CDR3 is CAISGDGSNSPLHF. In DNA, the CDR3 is TGTGCCATCAGTGGGGACGGAAGTAATTCACCCCTCCACTTT.

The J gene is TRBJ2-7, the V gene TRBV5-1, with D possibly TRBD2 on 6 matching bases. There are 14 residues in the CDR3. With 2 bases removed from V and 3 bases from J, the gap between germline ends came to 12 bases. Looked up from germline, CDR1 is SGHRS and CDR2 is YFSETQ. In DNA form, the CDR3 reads TGCGCCAGCAGCTTTGCGGGACGGAACTACGAGCAGTACTTC. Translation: CASSFAGRNYEQYF.

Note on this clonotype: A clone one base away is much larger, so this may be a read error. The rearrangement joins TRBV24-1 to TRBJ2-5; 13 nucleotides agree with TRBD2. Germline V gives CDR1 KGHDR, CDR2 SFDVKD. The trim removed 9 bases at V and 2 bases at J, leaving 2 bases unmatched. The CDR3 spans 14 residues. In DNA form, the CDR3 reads TGTGCCACCTCGGGACTAGCGGGACAAGAGACCCAGTACTTC. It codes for CATSGLAGQETQYF.

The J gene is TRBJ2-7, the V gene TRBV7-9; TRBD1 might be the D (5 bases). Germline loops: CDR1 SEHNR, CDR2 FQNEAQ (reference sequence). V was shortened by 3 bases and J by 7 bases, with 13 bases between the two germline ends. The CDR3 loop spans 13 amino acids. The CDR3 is CASSLALRGEQYF. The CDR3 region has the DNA TGTGCCAGCAGCTTGGCTCTAAGGGGAGAGCAGTACTTC.

The CDR3 spells CASSPTSGQGLLSPLHF. DNA for the CDR3: TGTGCCAGCAGCCCCACGTCTGGACAGGGCCTCCTTTCACCCCTCCACTTT. This rearrangement joins TRBV7-9 to TRBJ1-6; 8 nucleotides agree with TRBD1. The germline CDR1 and CDR2 sequences are SEHNR and FQNEAQ (reference sequence). The CDR3 sequence is 17 residues long. V lost 5 bases, J lost 9 bases, and 15 bases stayed unmatched.